This is a list of T cell receptor beta chains from one sample in a study of a mutant IDH1 vaccine in newly diagnosed glioma. The repertoire was sequenced with immunoSEQ multiplex PCR; TCRdb's copy has only in-frame clones and lacks some. This sample has under 40,000 clones, with approximately 80% found just once. Their antigens remain unidentified. Material: PBMCs, obtained from a glioma patient whose treatment included an IDH1 peptide vaccine. The receptors derive from a young man with glioma. CDR3s include the opening cysteine and the closing phenylalanine or tryptophan. The order of the fields is D gene, V gene, J gene, CDR3 protein. The D gene is left open where the match is weak.

D gene: TRBD1; V gene: TRBV5-1; J gene: NA; CDR3 protein: CASSPSMGTGTYEQYF
D gene: TRBD1; V gene: TRBV5-1; J gene: TRBJ1-1; CDR3 protein: CASSFDTGDTEAFF
D gene: NA; V gene: TRBV6-5; J gene: TRBJ2-5; CDR3 protein: CASSYWGLGETQYF
D gene: NA; V gene: TRBV6-1; J gene: TRBJ1-2; CDR3 protein: CASRTATNYGYTF
D gene: NA; V gene: TRBV30; J gene: TRBJ2-5; CDR3 protein: CAWSVMRGRAVETQYF
D gene: NA; V gene: TRBV30; J gene: TRBJ2-7; CDR3 protein: CAWSGTRVAYEQYF
D gene: TRBD1; V gene: TRBV10-3; J gene: TRBJ1-1; CDR3 protein: CATHPQDRENTEAFF
D gene: TRBD1; V gene: TRBV7-9; J gene: TRBJ1-1; CDR3 protein: CASSLQGAAYTEAFF
D gene: TRBD2; V gene: TRBV7-6; J gene: TRBJ2-1; CDR3 protein: CASSLVGNRDYHEQFF
D gene: NA; V gene: TRBV19; J gene: TRBJ2-1; CDR3 protein: CASSISNRYNEQFF
D gene: NA; V gene: TRBV5-6; J gene: TRBJ1-1; CDR3 protein: CASSRLEVVNTEAFF
D gene: TRBD2; V gene: TRBV5-1; J gene: TRBJ2-1; CDR3 protein: CASSFLAGVGDEQFF
D gene: TRBD1; V gene: TRBV5-6; J gene: TRBJ2-5; CDR3 protein: CASSLWGRGHETQYF
D gene: TRBD1; V gene: TRBV5-1; J gene: TRBJ2-5; CDR3 protein: CASSPPGQRETQYF
D gene: TRBD1; V gene: TRBV19; J gene: TRBJ2-2; CDR3 protein: CATLDRAYRELFF
D gene: NA; V gene: TRBV5-1; J gene: TRBJ2-1; CDR3 protein: CASSLASRDNEQFF
D gene: NA; V gene: TRBV2; J gene: TRBJ2-4; CDR3 protein: CASSSEPGPRNIQYF
D gene: NA; V gene: TRBV7-8; J gene: TRBJ2-7; CDR3 protein: CASRLRANSYEQYF
D gene: NA; V gene: TRBV10-1; J gene: TRBJ2-7; CDR3 protein: CASSETTGTPTYEQYF
D gene: NA; V gene: TRBV19; J gene: TRBJ1-5; CDR3 protein: CASSNDQPQHF
D gene: NA; V gene: TRBV11-2; J gene: TRBJ2-7; CDR3 protein: CASSPRRGARDEQYF
D gene: NA; V gene: TRBV6-1; J gene: TRBJ2-7; CDR3 protein: CASSEWYF
D gene: TRBD1; V gene: TRBV2; J gene: TRBJ1-5; CDR3 protein: CASRGDSLNQPQHF
D gene: NA; V gene: TRBV4-1; J gene: TRBJ2-7; CDR3 protein: CASSQFWPIGRPREQYF
D gene: NA; V gene: TRBV7-2; J gene: TRBJ1-1; CDR3 protein: CASSTRTAPNTEAFF
D gene: TRBD2; V gene: TRBV27; J gene: TRBJ2-3; CDR3 protein: CASSSVAGSGTDTQYF
D gene: NA; V gene: TRBV29-1; J gene: TRBJ2-1; CDR3 protein: CSVEGAGPSQNEQFF
D gene: NA; V gene: TRBV7-9; J gene: TRBJ2-6; CDR3 protein: CASGREPSTGANVLTF
D gene: NA; V gene: TRBV6-1; J gene: TRBJ1-3; CDR3 protein: CASSDPSWRESSGNTIYF
D gene: NA; V gene: TRBV7-2; J gene: TRBJ1-2; CDR3 protein: CASSPTGLGYTF
D gene: NA; V gene: TRBV6-1; J gene: TRBJ1-3; CDR3 protein: CASMNGGYSGNTIYF
D gene: TRBD1; V gene: TRBV5-4; J gene: TRBJ1-5; CDR3 protein: CASSPDRGRGQPQHF
D gene: NA; V gene: TRBV23-1; J gene: TRBJ1-2; CDR3 protein: CASSPQTGEGGYTF
D gene: TRBD2; V gene: TRBV4-1; J gene: TRBJ2-2; CDR3 protein: CASSDGGSSNTGELFF
D gene: TRBD2; V gene: TRBV30; J gene: TRBJ2-7; CDR3 protein: CAWRPGLAGYEQYF
D gene: TRBD2; V gene: TRBV5-1; J gene: TRBJ2-7; CDR3 protein: CASSWGGGTYEQYF
D gene: NA; V gene: TRBV21-1; J gene: TRBJ2-5; CDR3 protein: CASSPQDYLQETQYF
D gene: NA; V gene: TRBV7-8; J gene: TRBJ2-3; CDR3 protein: CASSFPRDTQYF
D gene: TRBD2; V gene: TRBV4-1; J gene: TRBJ2-7; CDR3 protein: CASSQGGGPYEQYF
D gene: NA; V gene: TRBV5-8; J gene: TRBJ2-7; CDR3 protein: CASSTSPGQTSYEQYF